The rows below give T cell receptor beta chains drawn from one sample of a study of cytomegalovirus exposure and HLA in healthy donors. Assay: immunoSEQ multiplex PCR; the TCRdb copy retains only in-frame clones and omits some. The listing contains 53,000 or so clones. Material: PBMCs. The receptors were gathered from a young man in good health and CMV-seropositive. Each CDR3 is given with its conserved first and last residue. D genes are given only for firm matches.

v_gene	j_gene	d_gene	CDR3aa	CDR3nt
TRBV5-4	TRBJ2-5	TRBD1	CASSFYDREETQYF	TGTGCCAGCAGCTTCTACGACAGGGAGGAGACCCAGTACTTC
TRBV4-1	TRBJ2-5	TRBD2	CASSPPGGDETQYF	TGCGCCAGCAGCCCCCCCGGGGGGGACGAGACCCAGTACTTC
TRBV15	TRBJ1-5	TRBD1	CATSLDRDSNQPQHF	TGTGCCACCAGCTTGGACAGGGATAGCAATCAGCCCCAGCATTTT
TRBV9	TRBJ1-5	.	CASSPRPGSNQPQHF	TGTGCCAGCAGCCCCCGGCCAGGGAGCAATCAGCCCCAGCATTTT
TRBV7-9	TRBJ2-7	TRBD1	CASSPRGTGRSYEQYF	TGTGCCAGCAGCCCACGAGGGACAGGGCGATCCTACGAGCAGTACTTC
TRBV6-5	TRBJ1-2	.	CASSYEVGYGYTF	TGTGCCAGCAGTTACGAGGTTGGCTATGGCTACACCTTC
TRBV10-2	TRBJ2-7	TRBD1	CASRATGTTYEQYF	TGCGCCAGCAGAGCGACAGGGACAACCTACGAGCAGTACTTC
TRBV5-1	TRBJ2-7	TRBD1	CASSPRTGRDEQYF	TGCGCCAGCAGCCCGAGGACAGGGAGAGACGAGCAGTACTTC
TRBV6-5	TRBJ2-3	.	CASSYVGRPDTQYF	TGTGCCAGCAGTTACGTAGGGAGGCCAGATACGCAGTATTTT
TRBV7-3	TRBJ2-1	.	CASSFRGNSYNEQFF	TGTGCCAGCAGCTTCCGCGGTAACTCCTACAATGAGCAGTTCTTC
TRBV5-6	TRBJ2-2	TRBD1	CASSGWDRENTGELFF	TGTGCCAGCAGCGGGTGGGACAGGGAGAACACCGGGGAGCTGTTTTTT
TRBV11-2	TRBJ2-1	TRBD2	CASTTQSGRGYNEQFF	TGTGCCAGCACCACCCAAAGCGGGAGGGGCTACAATGAGCAGTTCTTC
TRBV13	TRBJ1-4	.	CASRYTTGATNEKLFF	TGTGCCAGCAGATACACCACCGGGGCAACTAATGAAAAACTGTTTTTT
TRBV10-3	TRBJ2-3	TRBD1	CAISERDRGPGDTQYF	TGTGCCATCAGTGAGAGGGACAGGGGGCCGGGGGATACGCAGTATTTT
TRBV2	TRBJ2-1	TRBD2	CASGLSTSGRLAGEQFF	TGTGCCAGCGGTTTATCTACTAGCGGGAGGCTAGCGGGTGAGCAGTTCTTC
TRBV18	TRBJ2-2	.	CASSPRDSLGSNTGELFF	TGTGCCAGCTCACCGCGGGACAGCTTAGGATCGAACACCGGGGAGCTGTTTTTT
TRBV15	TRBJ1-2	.	CATSRDGAGRIYGYTF	TGTGCCACCAGCAGAGACGGAGCAGGGAGGATCTATGGCTACACCTTC
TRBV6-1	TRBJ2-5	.	CASKMAVIQETQYF	TGTGCCAGCAAAATGGCAGTTATACAAGAGACCCAGTACTTC
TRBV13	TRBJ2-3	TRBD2	CASSLRVGLAGVGTDTQYF	TGTGCCAGCAGTCTAAGGGTTGGTCTAGCGGGAGTGGGAACAGATACGCAGTATTTT
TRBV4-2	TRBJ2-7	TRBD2	CASSQDLAGGRYTGFSYEQYF	TGTGCCAGCAGCCAAGATCTAGCGGGAGGAAGATATACAGGGTTCTCCTACGAGCAGTACTTC
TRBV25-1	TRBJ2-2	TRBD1	CASSEGQGDTGELFF	TGTGCCAGCAGTGAAGGACAGGGGGACACCGGGGAGCTGTTTTTT
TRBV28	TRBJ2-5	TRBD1	CASSRDRAETQYF	TGTGCCAGCAGTCGGGACAGGGCGGAGACCCAGTACTTC
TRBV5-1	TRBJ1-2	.	CASSPDSNYGYTF	TGCGCCAGCAGTCCAGACAGCAACTATGGCTACACCTTC
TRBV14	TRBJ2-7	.	CASSQWRGSAAEQYF	TGTGCCAGCAGCCAATGGAGGGGCTCAGCTGCGGAGCAGTACTTC
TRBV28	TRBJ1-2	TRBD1	CASRTGENYGYTF	TGTGCCAGCAGGACAGGGGAGAACTATGGCTACACCTTC
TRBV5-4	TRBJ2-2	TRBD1	CASSFDRGNTGELFF	TGTGCCAGCAGCTTCGACAGGGGTAACACCGGGGAGCTGTTTTTT
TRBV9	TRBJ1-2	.	CASSVTGWNYGYTF	TGTGCCAGCAGCGTAACAGGGTGGAACTATGGCTACACCTTC
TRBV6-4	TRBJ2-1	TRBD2	CASKEFGLAGTEQFF	TGTGCCAGCAAGGAGTTCGGACTAGCGGGAACTGAGCAGTTCTTC
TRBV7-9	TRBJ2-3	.	CASSPRWGGEDTQYF	TGTGCCAGCAGTCCACGGTGGGGCGGTGAAGATACGCAGTATTTT
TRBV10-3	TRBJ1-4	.	CAIGPGSHEGFEKLFF	TGTGCCATCGGCCCGGGGAGCCACGAAGGTTTTGAAAAACTGTTTTTT
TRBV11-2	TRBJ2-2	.	CASRVTGELFF	TGTGCCAGTCGGGTCACCGGGGAGCTGTTTTTT
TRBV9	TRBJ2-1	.	CASSAGAGYNEQFF	TGTGCCAGCAGCGCTGGAGCGGGTTACAATGAGCAGTTCTTC
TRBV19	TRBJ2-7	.	CASSRGGKDEQYF	TGTGCCAGTAGTCGTGGCGGGAAGGACGAGCAGTACTTC
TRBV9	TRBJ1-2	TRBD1	CASRSSGTGGDYGYTF	TGTGCCAGCAGGTCCTCCGGGACAGGGGGCGACTATGGCTACACCTTC
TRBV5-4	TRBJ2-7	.	CASSLFVASLEQYF	TGTGCCAGCAGCTTGTTTGTAGCTTCTTTAGAGCAGTACTTC
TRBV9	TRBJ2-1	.	CASSVGLNSYNEQFF	TGTGCCAGCAGCGTAGGACTAAACTCCTACAATGAGCAGTTCTTC
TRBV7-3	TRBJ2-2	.	CASSSLPGTGELFF	TGTGCCAGCAGCTCCCTTCCGGGCACCGGGGAGCTGTTTTTT
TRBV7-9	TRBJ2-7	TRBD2	CASSSTGVTSGSLPYEQYF	TGTGCCAGCAGCTCGACAGGGGTGACTAGCGGGAGCTTGCCCTACGAGCAGTACTTC
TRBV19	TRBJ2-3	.	CASSPRTDTQYF	TGTGCCAGTTCCCCTCGTACAGATACGCAGTATTTT
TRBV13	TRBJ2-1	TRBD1	CASSPNPGTGGRNEQFF	TGTGCCAGCAGCCCGAACCCCGGGACAGGGGGCAGGAATGAGCAGTTCTTC
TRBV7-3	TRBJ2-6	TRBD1	CASSLRGQGAFEGANVLTF	TGTGCCAGCAGCCTTAGGGGACAGGGGGCGTTCGAAGGGGCCAACGTCCTGACTTTC
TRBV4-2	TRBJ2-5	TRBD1	CASSHLDRVETQYF	TGTGCCAGCAGCCACCTGGACAGGGTGGAGACCCAGTACTTC
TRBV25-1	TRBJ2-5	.	CASSIPGLAETETQYF	TGTGCCAGCAGTATACCGGGACTTGCCGAAACAGAGACCCAGTACTTC
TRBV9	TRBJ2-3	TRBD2	CASSVGLAGGFGLSDTQYF	TGTGCCAGCAGCGTAGGACTAGCGGGAGGGTTTGGTCTCTCAGATACGCAGTATTTT
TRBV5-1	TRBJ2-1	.	CASSLQEPSYNEQFF	TGCGCCAGCAGCTTACAGGAGCCCTCCTACAATGAGCAGTTCTTC
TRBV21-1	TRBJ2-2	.	CASSSSGQGATGELFF	TGTGCCAGCAGCTCGTCCGGACAGGGGGCCACCGGGGAGCTGTTTTTT
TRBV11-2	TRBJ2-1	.	CASSHPETTSSYNEQFF	TGTGCCAGCAGTCACCCCGAGACTACCTCTTCCTACAATGAGCAGTTCTTC
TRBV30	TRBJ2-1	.	CAWSVVPAIAEGHEQFF	TGTGCCTGGAGTGTAGTCCCGGCTATAGCGGAGGGCCATGAGCAGTTCTTC
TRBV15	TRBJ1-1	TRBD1	CATSREPTGDTEAFF	TGTGCCACCAGCAGAGAACCAACAGGGGACACTGAAGCTTTCTTT
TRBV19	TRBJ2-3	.	CASSMSVTQYF	TGTGCCAGTAGTATGAGTGTTACGCAGTATTTT
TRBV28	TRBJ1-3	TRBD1	CASSTGTATRSGNTIYF	TGTGCCAGCAGCACCGGGACAGCAACCCGCTCTGGAAACACCATATATTTT
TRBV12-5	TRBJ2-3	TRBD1	CASGMGDSLTDTQYF	TGTGCTAGTGGCATGGGGGACAGCCTCACAGATACGCAGTATTTT
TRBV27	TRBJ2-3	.	CASRQRGGTDTQYF	TGTGCCAGCAGACAAAGGGGCGGCACAGATACGCAGTATTTT
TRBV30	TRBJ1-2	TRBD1	CAWSFGQGRYGYTF	TGTGCCTGGAGTTTCGGACAGGGACGGTATGGCTACACCTTC
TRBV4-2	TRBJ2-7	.	CASSQVGDGTYEQYF	TGTGCCAGCAGCCAAGTAGGGGATGGGACCTACGAGCAGTACTTC
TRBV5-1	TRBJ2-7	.	CASSWSRTRYDYEQYF	TGCGCCAGCAGCTGGTCCCGGACACGGTACGATTACGAGCAGTACTTC
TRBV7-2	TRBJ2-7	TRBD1	CASSLDRGYEQYF	TGTGCCAGCAGCCTAGACAGGGGTTACGAGCAGTACTTC
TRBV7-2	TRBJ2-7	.	CASSLVFRQGTYEQYF	TGTGCCAGCAGCTTAGTTTTTCGCCAGGGAACCTACGAGCAGTACTTC
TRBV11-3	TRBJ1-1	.	CASGGTEAFF	TGTGCCAGCGGGGGGACTGAAGCTTTCTTT
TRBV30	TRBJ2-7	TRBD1	CAWSAPIINRGYEQYF	TGTGCCTGGAGTGCGCCCATTATCAACAGGGGCTACGAGCAGTACTTC